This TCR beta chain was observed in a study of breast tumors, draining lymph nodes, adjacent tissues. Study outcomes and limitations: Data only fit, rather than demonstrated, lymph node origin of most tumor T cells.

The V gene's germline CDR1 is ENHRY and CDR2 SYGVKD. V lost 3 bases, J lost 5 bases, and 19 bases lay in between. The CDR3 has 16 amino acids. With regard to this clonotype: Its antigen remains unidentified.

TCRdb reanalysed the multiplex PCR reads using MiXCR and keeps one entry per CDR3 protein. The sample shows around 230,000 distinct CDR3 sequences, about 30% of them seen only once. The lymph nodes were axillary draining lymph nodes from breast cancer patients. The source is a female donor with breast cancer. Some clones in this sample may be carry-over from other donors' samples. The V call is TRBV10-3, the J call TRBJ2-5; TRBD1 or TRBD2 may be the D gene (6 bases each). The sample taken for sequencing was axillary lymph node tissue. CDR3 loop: CAISDPGWGAKETQYF. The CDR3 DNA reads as TGTGCCATCAGTGACCCCGGATGGGGGGCAAAGGAGACCCAGTACTTC.